These 13 T cell receptor beta chains were all obtained from the same sample, sequenced in a study of OX40 agonist ivuxolimab in advanced cancers. TCRdb's copy holds only in-frame clones and misses some; the assay was immunoSEQ multiplex PCR. The data contain roughly 48,000 clones, 70% to 85% of them singletons. The sample was CD4+ or CD8+ T cells sorted from blood, taken in a trial of the OX40 agonist ivuxolimab. These receptors all come from an adult with an advanced solid tumor such as melanoma, head and neck, liver or kidney cancer.

The V gene is TRBV6-1, the J gene TRBJ2-1; TRBD2 matches 8 bases. The germline V gene encodes CDR1 MNHNS and CDR2 SASEGT. J lost 13 bases, V lost 4 bases, and 6 bases had no gene match. CDR3 size: 12 residues. The CDR3 spells CASSASSGRQFF. The CDR3 DNA follows: TGTGCCAGCAGTGCTTCTAGCGGGCGACAGTTCTTC.

This rearrangement joins TRBV5-1 to TRBJ2-2; 9 positions agree with TRBD2. The germline V gene encodes CDR1 SGHRS and CDR2 YFSETQ. There are 15 residues in the CDR3. V shed 5 bases and J 4 bases; nucleotides not matched to a gene: 6. The CDR3 loop is CASSYSGGSTGELFF. The CDR3 DNA reads TGCGCCAGCAGTTATAGCGGGGGTAGCACCGGGGAGCTGTTTTTT.

The chain employs TRBV5-1 and TRBJ2-2; 11 bases match TRBD2. The CDR3 contains 15 residues. The V and J ends lost 2 bases and 6 bases, in that order; junction bases with no gene match: 3. Germline V gene sequence: CDR1 SGHRS, CDR2 YFSETQ. Here the CDR3 reads CASSLLAGEAGELFF. The CDR3 nucleotides read TGCGCCAGCAGCTTACTAGCGGGAGAAGCCGGGGAGCTGTTTTTT.

The genes are TRBV10-3 and TRBJ1-4; D unresolved. Between the trimmed V and J ends, which lost 6 bases and 7 bases, there was a span of 12 bases. This CDR3 spans 13 amino acids. The germline V gene encodes CDR1 ENHRY and CDR2 SYGVKD. The CDR3 loop reads CAISQDSSEKLFF. CDR3 coding DNA: TGTGCCATCAGCCAGGATTCTAGTGAAAAACTGTTTTTT.

The chain joins TRBV6-6 to TRBJ1-1, with 7 bases identical to TRBD1. The ends lost 5 bases at V and 1 base at J; junction bases unmatched: 1. Germline V lookup: CDR1 MNHNY, CDR2 SVGAGI (reference sequence). The CDR3 runs 13 residues. The CDR3: CASSQGGNTEAFF. The CDR3 DNA follows: TGTGCCAGCAGTCAGGGGGGGAACACTGAAGCTTTCTTT.

This clone was counted a single time. CDR3 residues: CASSLADRAGQPQHF. The DNA of the CDR3 is TGTGCCAGCAGCTTGGCGGACAGGGCCGGGCAGCCCCAGCATTTT. The V and J genes are TRBV5-5 and TRBJ1-5; 8 nucleotides align to TRBD1. Germline trimming cut 0 bases from V and 7 bases from J; bases unmatched to any gene: 6. The CDR3 runs to 15 residues. Germline V gene sequence: CDR1 SGHKS, CDR2 YYEKEE (reference sequence). Supplemented by reference TRBV5-5 and TRBJ1-5, the full variable domain reads DAGVTQSPTHLIKTRGQQVTLRCSPISGHKSVSWYQQVLGQGPQFIFQYYEKEERGRGNFPDRFSARQFPNYSSELNVNALLLGDSALYLCASSLADRAGQPQHFGDGTRLSIL.

The chain employs TRBV21-1 and TRBJ2-7; TRBD1 is the table's D call and was not checked against the DNA. TRBV21-1 is assigned pseudogene status. CDR3 length: 16 amino acids. The CDR3 nucleotides read TGTGCCAGCAGCATGACCGACAGGGGGCTATCGGACGAGCAGTACTTC. This gives the protein CASSMTDRGLSDEQYF.

The chain links TRBV11-1 to TRBJ2-5; no reliable D call. Germline loops: CDR1 SGHAT, CDR2 FQDESV (reference sequence). Trimming took off 2 bases at V and 3 bases at J, with 10 bases between the two ends. The CDR3 length is 14 residues. This CDR3 reads CASSLRRAEETQYF. DNA for the CDR3: TGTGCCAGCAGCTTACGAAGGGCGGAAGAGACCCAGTACTTC.

The rearrangement uses TRBV5-1 and TRBJ2-5; tentative D call: TRBD1 (5 bases). Between the trimmed V and J ends, which lost 1 base and 5 bases, there was a span of 12 bases. Germline values: CDR1 SGHRS, CDR2 YFSETQ. This CDR3 has 14 amino acids. The CDR3 protein is CASSLTGIWETQYF. The DNA for the CDR3 is TGCGCCAGCAGCTTGACAGGTATTTGGGAGACCCAGTACTTC.

The CDR3 protein is CASSLTGAGETQYF. The CDR3 DNA follows: TGTGCCAGCAGCTTAACAGGGGCCGGGGAGACCCAGTACTTC. V and J are TRBV5-4 and TRBJ2-5, with 7 nucleotides matching TRBD1. Germline values: CDR1 SGHNT, CDR2 YYREEE (reference sequence). J lost 5 bases, V lost 2 bases, and 6 bases had no gene match. The CDR3 extends over 14 amino acids.

This chain links TRBV15 with TRBJ2-2, with 7 bases fitting TRBD1. The CDR3 contains 16 residues. Losses at the gene ends were 0 bases for V and 8 bases for J; bases not matched to a gene: 9. Looked up from germline, CDR1 is LNHNV and CDR2 is YYDKDF (reference sequence). In nucleotides, the CDR3 is TGTGCCACCAGCAGAGAACAACCAGGGGGTGGTGGGGAGCTGTTTTTT. This sequence encodes CATSREQPGGGGELFF.

The CDR3 protein is CASRLDREVNEKLFF. The CDR3 nucleotides read TGTGCCAGCAGACTAGACAGGGAGGTGAATGAAAAACTGTTTTTT. The chain recombines TRBV28 with TRBJ1-4; 7 bases match TRBD1. The V gene's germline CDR1 is MDHEN and CDR2 SYDVKM. CDR3 length: 15 amino acids. V gave up 6 bases and J gave up 5 bases; unmatched junction bases: 9.

The chain has TRBV18 and TRBJ1-1; no clear D. Between the trimmed V and J ends, which lost 6 bases and 2 bases, there was a span of 10 bases. The CDR3 length is 13 residues. Per the germline V gene, CDR1 is KGHSH and CDR2 is LQKENI. CDR3 protein: CASSLKVNTEAFF. The CDR3, as DNA: TGTGCCAGCTCCTTAAAGGTCAACACTGAAGCTTTCTTT.